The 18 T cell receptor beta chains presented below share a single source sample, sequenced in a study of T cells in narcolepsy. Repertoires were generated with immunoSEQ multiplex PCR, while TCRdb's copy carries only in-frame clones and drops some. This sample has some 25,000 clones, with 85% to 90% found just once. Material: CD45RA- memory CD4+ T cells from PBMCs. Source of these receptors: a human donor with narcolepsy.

The CDR3, as DNA: TGTGCCAGCAGTCGGGGTACTAGGAATGAGCAGTTCTTC. As protein: CASSRGTRNEQFF. This sequence joins TRBV6-6 and TRBJ2-1, with D maybe TRBD2 (5 bases). V lost 5 bases to trimming and J lost 7 bases, with 12 bases between them. Germline V CDR1 and CDR2: MNHNY, SVGAGI (reference sequence). The CDR3 sequence is 13 residues long.

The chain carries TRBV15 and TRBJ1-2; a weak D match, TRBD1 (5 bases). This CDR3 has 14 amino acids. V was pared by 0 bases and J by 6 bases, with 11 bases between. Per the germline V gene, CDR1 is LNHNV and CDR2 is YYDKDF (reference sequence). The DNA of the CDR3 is TGTGCCACCAGCAGAGATCAGGGTCTGGATGGCTACACCTTC. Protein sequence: CATSRDQGLDGYTF.

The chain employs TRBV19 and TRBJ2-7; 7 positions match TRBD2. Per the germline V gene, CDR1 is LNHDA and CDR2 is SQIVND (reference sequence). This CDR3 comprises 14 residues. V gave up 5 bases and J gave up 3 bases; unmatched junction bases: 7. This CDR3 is CASSLQRGHYEQYF. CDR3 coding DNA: TGTGCCAGTAGTCTCCAGCGGGGCCACTACGAGCAGTACTTC.

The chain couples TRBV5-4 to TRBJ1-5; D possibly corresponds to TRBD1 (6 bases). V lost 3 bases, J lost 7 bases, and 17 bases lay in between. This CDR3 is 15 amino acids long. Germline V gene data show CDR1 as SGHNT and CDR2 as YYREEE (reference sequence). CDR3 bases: TGTGCCAGCAGCTCCGGGGGGGCTGGGGGACAGCCCCAGCATTTT. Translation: CASSSGGAGGQPQHF. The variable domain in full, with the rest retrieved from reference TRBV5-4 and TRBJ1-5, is ETGVTQSPTHLIKTRGQQVTLRCSSQSGHNTVSWYQQALGQGPQFIFQYYREEENGRGNFPPRFSGLQFPNYSSELNVNALELDDSALYLCASSSGGAGGQPQHFGDGTRLSIL.

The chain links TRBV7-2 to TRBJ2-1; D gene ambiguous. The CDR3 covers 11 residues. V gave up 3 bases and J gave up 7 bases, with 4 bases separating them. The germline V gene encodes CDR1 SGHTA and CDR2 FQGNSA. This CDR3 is CASSFKNEQFF. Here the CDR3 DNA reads TGTGCCAGCAGCTTTAAAAATGAGCAGTTCTTC. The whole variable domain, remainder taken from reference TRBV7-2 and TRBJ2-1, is GAGVSQSPSNKVTEKGKDVELRCDPISGHTALYWYRQSLGQGLEFLIYFQGNSAPDKSGLPSDRFSAERTGGSVSTLTIQRTQQEDSAVYLCASSFKNEQFFGPGTRLTVL.

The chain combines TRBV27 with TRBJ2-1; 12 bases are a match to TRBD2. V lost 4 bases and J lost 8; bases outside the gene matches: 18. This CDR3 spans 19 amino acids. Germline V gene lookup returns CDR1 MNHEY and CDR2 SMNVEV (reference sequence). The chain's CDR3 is CASSSSSGRAGSTQYEQFF. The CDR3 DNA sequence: TGTGCCAGCAGTTCGTCTAGCGGGAGGGCCGGGTCCACACAATATGAGCAGTTCTTC.

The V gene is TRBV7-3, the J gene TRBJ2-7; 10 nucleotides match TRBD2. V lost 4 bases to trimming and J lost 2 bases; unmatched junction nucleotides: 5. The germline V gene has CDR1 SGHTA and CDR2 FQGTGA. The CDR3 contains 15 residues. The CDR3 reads CASSSLAGAAYEQYF. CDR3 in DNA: TGTGCCAGCAGCTCCCTAGCGGGAGCCGCCTACGAGCAGTACTTC.

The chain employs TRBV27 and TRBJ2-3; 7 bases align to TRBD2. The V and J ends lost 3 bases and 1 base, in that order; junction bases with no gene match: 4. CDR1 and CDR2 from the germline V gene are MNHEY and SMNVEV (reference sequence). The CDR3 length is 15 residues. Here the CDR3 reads CASSFSGYGTDTQYF. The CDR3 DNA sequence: TGTGCCAGCAGTTTTAGCGGGTACGGCACAGATACGCAGTATTTT.

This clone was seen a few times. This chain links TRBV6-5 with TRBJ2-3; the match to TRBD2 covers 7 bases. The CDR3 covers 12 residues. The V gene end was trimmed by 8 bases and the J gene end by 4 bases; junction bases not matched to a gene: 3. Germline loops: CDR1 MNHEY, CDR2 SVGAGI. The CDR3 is CASGRAPDTQYF. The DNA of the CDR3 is TGTGCCAGCGGGAGGGCCCCAGATACGCAGTATTTT.

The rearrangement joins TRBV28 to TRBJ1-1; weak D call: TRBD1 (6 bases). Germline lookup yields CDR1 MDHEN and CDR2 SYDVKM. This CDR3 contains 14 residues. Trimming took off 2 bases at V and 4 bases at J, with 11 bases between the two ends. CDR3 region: CASSLITRGTEAFF. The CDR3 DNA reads TGTGCCAGCAGTTTAATTACCAGGGGCACTGAAGCTTTCTTT.

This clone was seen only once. CDR3 residues: CASSYMALTDTQYF. The CDR3 DNA reads TGTGCCAGCAGTTACATGGCTCTCACAGATACGCAGTATTTT. The chain combines TRBV6-5 with TRBJ2-3; D remains ambiguous. The germline V gene encodes CDR1 MNHEY and CDR2 SVGAGI. V gave up 2 bases and J gave up 2 bases, with 8 bases separating them. This CDR3 is built from 14 residues.

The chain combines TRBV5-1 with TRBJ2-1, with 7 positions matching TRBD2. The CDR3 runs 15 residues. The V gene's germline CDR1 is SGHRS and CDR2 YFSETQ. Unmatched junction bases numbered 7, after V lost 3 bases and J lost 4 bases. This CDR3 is CASSYNGGGYNEQFF. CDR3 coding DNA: TGCGCCAGCAGCTACAATGGGGGAGGGTACAATGAGCAGTTCTTC. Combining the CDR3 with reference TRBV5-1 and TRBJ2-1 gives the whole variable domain KAGVTQTPRYLIKTRGQQVTLSCSPISGHRSVSWYQQTPGQGLQFLFEYFSETQRNKGNFPGRFSGRQFSNSRSEMNVSTLELGDSALYLCASSYNGGGYNEQFFGPGTRLTVL.

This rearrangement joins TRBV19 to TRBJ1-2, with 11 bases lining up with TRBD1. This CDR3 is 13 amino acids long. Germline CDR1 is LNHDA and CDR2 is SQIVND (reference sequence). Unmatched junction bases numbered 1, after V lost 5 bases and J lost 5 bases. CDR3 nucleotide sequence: TGTGCCAGTAGTGGACAGGGGGCTTATGGCTACACCTTC. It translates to CASSGQGAYGYTF. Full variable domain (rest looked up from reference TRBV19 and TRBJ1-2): DGGITQSPKYLFRKEGQNVTLSCEQNLNHDAMYWYRQDPGQGLRLIYYSQIVNDFQKGDIAEGYSVSREKKESFPLTVTSAQKNPTAFYLCASSGQGAYGYTFGSGTRLTVV.

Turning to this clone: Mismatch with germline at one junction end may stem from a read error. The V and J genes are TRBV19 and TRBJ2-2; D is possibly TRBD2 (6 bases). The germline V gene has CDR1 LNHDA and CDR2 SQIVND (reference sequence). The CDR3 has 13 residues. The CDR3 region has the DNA TGTGCCGGTAGGGAGGACAACACCGGGGAGCTGTTTTTT. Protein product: CAGREDNTGELFF.

CDR3 sequence: CASSSTRGGADGYTF. In DNA, the CDR3 is TGTGCCAGCAGTTCCACCCGGGGCGGGGCGGACGGCTACACCTTC. The chain has TRBV28 and TRBJ1-2, with D possibly TRBD1 on 5 matching bases. This CDR3 comprises 15 residues. The germline V and J ends were trimmed by 4 bases and 8 bases, with 20 bases remaining between them. The germline gives CDR1 MDHEN, CDR2 SYDVKM.

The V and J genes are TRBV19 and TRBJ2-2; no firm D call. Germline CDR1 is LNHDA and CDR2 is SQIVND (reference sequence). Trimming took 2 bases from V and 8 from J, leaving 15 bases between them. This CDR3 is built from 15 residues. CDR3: CASSITPPVLGELFF. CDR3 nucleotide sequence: TGTGCCAGTAGTATAACCCCTCCAGTATTAGGGGAGCTGTTTTTT.

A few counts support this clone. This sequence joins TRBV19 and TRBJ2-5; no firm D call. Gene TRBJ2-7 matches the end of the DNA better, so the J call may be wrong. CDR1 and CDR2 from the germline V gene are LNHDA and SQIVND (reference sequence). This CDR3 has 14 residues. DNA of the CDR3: TGTGCCAGTAGTATACGTGAGGACTCCTACGAGCAGTACTTC. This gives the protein CASSIREDSYEQYF.

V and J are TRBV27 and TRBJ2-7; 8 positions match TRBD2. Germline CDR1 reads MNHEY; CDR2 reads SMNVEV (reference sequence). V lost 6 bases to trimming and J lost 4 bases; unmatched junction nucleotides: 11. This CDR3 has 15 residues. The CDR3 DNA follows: TGTGCCAGCAGCCGAACCGGGGGCGGGGGGTACGAGCAGTACTTC. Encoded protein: CASSRTGGGGYEQYF.